This T cell receptor (beta chain) was recovered during a study of a mutant IDH1 vaccine in newly diagnosed glioma (dated by TCRdb to 2020 to 2022). With regard to the full study: Across visits V03 through V10, patients got a total of eight vaccinations, given in weeks 1, 3, 5, 7, 11, 15, 19 and 23. Prior to enrollment, patients had been given standard therapy consisting of radiotherapy alone, temozolomide alone, or radiochemotherapy with temozolomide, with the combination given to most patients. Vaccination began 4-6 weeks after radiotherapy alone, or alongside temozolomide cycles in the chemotherapy-containing groups. Of the 32 patients who were treated, around 62% were male and around 40% were female, and the mean age was approximately 40 years. For exploratory analyses, about 25 treated patients had longitudinal TCRB deep sequencing done wherever samples were available. Peripheral blood samples were drawn at six visits, namely V03 (baseline), V05, V07, V10, V12 and V13.

Notes on this clone: Its antigen is not yet known. No base-level quality is on record; no much larger clone is a single base apart.

The cysteine opens and the phenylalanine closes a CDR3 of 14 amino acids. The kept DNA is CDR3 alone, 42 bases in frame from the first base. CDR1 and CDR2, per the germline V gene, are MGHDK and SYGVNS. The trim is 7 bases for V and 6 bases for J, with a gap of 15 bases between the germline ends. The library relied on the immunoSEQ multiplex PCR assay. The hsTCRB Kit was used according to the manufacturer's protocol to amplify rearranged TCR beta chain sequences. An Illumina MiSeq was used to sequence the TCRB libraries. As for how the authors treated the data: Demultiplexing, trimming and gene mapping were performed with the kit vendor's proprietary platform. The immuneACCESS repertoire file appears here via TCRdb, limited to in-frame rearrangements. These files lack a portion of the clones; in checked studies, under half of the deficit traces to unresolved V genes, and the cause of the others is not known. That table is the source of V, J and clone size, and D and trimming were worked out from the DNA. In this sample the table shows under 95,000 clones, about 91% of which occur a single time. The leading ten clones occupy roughly 0.6% of the sample.

The sample's time point label, in plain terms: week 5, during vaccination. Each vaccine dose was 300 ug of a 20-mer mutant IDH1 peptide in Montanide, given subcutaneously with topical imiquimod. Donors had newly diagnosed WHO grade 3 or 4 IDH1-mutant astrocytomas with loss of nuclear ATRX. The samples were drawn from NOA16, a multicentre, single-arm, open-label phase I trial in Germany that tested a mutant IDH1 peptide vaccine in humans for the first time. Genomic DNA for TCRB sequencing was extracted from EDTA blood using the DNeasy Blood and Tissue Kit. What the study reported, not specific to this receptor: No apparent relationship was observed between pseudoprogression and alterations in the top peripheral T cell clonotypes detected by TCRB sequencing. The authors stated that sample limitations prevented analyses of patient blood samples from being reproduced. PBMC samples for TCRB deep sequencing were selected based on availability. Across multiple MHC alleles, vaccine-induced immune responses were seen in approximately 93% of patients.

This specimen was PBMCs, taken from a glioma patient whose treatment included an IDH1 peptide vaccine. The receptor comes from a woman aged 45-65 years with glioma. The chain is encoded by TRBV25-1 joined to TRBJ2-2; the D gene is not confidently resolved. The DNA sequence reads TGTGCCAGCAAATCGGAGATAAACGCCGGGGAGCTGTTTTTT. This sequence encodes CASKSEINAGELFF. With all but the CDR3 taken from the reference TRBV25-1 and TRBJ2-2 genes, the full variable domain is: EADIYQTPRYLVIGTGKKITLECSQTMGHDKMYWYQQDPGMELHLIHYSYGVNSTEKGDLSSESTVSRIRTEHFPLTLESARPSHTSQYLCASKSEINAGELFFGEGSRLTVL.